The 8 T cell receptor beta chains below were found in one sample sequenced in a study of cytomegalovirus exposure and HLA in healthy donors. Primers included in the PCR were 60 Vbeta and 13 Jbeta primers. TCRdb's copy holds only in-frame clones and misses some; the assay was immunoSEQ multiplex PCR. The repertoire shows approximately 180,000 clones; the top ten hold roughly 6.7%. The sample consisted of PBMCs. The receptors derive from a man between 25 and 39 years old in good health and CMV-seronegative.

The chain links TRBV4-3 to TRBJ1-4; D gene unclear. Germline CDR1 and CDR2: LGHNA and YSLEER. The CDR3 sequence is 13 residues long. Trimming pared 7 bases from V and 4 bases from J, leaving 10 bases between. The CDR3 DNA reads TGCGCCAGCAACCGAGGGATTAATGAAAAACTGTTTTTT. This gives the protein CASNRGINEKLFF.

The J gene is TRBJ2-1, the V gene TRBV10-2; perhaps TRBD1 as D (6 bases). With 7 bases removed from V and 7 bases from J, the gap between germline ends came to 17 bases. Germline CDR1 and CDR2: WSHSY and SAAADI. The CDR3 sequence is 14 residues long. CDR3 amino acids: CASKTGTFFNEQFF. As DNA, the CDR3 is TGCGCCAGCAAGACAGGAACCTTCTTTAATGAGCAGTTCTTC.

The V gene is TRBV5-4, the J gene TRBJ2-7, with D maybe TRBD1 (5 bases). The CDR3 is 15 amino acids. Between the trimmed V and J ends, which lost 4 bases and 7 bases, there was a span of 21 bases. Germline CDR1 reads SGHNT; CDR2 reads YYREEE (reference sequence). The CDR3 sequence is CASSPPDKGIGEQYF. The CDR3 DNA is TGTGCCAGCAGCCCGCCGGACAAGGGAATAGGGGAGCAGTACTTC.

The rearrangement links TRBV12-1 to TRBJ2-5; no check of the table's D call, TRBD1, against the DNA was made. TRBV12-1 is reported as a pseudogene. CDR3 length equals 14 residues. This chain's CDR3 is CATSSARGRETQYF. CDR3 DNA: TGTGCCACCAGCAGCGCTAGGGGAAGGGAGACCCAGTACTTC.

The V and J genes are TRBV6-6 and TRBJ2-1; 8 positions match TRBD1. The CDR3 runs to 15 residues. Per the germline V gene, CDR1 is MNHNY and CDR2 is SVGAGI (reference sequence). With 6 bases clipped from V and 7 bases from J, the junction kept 11 bases outside the gene matches. For the CDR3, the DNA is TGTGCCAGCAGCCTAGGACAGGGTCGAGAAAATGAGCAGTTCTTC. Translating it yields CASSLGQGRENEQFF.

The chain joins TRBV6-1 to TRBJ2-5; tentative D call: TRBD2 (5 bases). V lost 6 bases, J lost 5 bases, and 13 bases lay in between. The V gene's germline CDR1 is MNHNS and CDR2 SASEGT. The CDR3 is made up of 13 amino acids. The CDR3 DNA follows: TGTGCCAGCAGCCCTAGAGGGTGGGAGACCCAGTACTTC. Translated: CASSPRGWETQYF.

This chain uses TRBV10-1 with TRBJ2-3; 8 bases are a match to TRBD2. The CDR3 consists of 20 residues. V shed 6 bases and J 0 bases; nucleotides not matched to a gene: 20. CDR1 is WNHNN and CDR2 is SYGVQD in the germline V gene (reference sequence). This CDR3 reads CASRVREREMGTPSTDTQYF. The CDR3 coding sequence is TGCGCCAGCAGAGTCCGGGAGCGGGAGATGGGGACCCCTAGCACAGATACGCAGTATTTT.

The chain employs TRBV15 and TRBJ2-5, with TRBD2 identical over 9 bases. V shed 8 bases and J 2 bases; nucleotides not matched to a gene: 6. Looked up from germline, CDR1 is LNHNV and CDR2 is YYDKDF (reference sequence). This CDR3 is 14 amino acids long. CDR3 nucleotides: TGTGCCACCTGGTTAGCGGGGGTTCAAGAGACCCAGTACTTC. Translating it yields CATWLAGVQETQYF.